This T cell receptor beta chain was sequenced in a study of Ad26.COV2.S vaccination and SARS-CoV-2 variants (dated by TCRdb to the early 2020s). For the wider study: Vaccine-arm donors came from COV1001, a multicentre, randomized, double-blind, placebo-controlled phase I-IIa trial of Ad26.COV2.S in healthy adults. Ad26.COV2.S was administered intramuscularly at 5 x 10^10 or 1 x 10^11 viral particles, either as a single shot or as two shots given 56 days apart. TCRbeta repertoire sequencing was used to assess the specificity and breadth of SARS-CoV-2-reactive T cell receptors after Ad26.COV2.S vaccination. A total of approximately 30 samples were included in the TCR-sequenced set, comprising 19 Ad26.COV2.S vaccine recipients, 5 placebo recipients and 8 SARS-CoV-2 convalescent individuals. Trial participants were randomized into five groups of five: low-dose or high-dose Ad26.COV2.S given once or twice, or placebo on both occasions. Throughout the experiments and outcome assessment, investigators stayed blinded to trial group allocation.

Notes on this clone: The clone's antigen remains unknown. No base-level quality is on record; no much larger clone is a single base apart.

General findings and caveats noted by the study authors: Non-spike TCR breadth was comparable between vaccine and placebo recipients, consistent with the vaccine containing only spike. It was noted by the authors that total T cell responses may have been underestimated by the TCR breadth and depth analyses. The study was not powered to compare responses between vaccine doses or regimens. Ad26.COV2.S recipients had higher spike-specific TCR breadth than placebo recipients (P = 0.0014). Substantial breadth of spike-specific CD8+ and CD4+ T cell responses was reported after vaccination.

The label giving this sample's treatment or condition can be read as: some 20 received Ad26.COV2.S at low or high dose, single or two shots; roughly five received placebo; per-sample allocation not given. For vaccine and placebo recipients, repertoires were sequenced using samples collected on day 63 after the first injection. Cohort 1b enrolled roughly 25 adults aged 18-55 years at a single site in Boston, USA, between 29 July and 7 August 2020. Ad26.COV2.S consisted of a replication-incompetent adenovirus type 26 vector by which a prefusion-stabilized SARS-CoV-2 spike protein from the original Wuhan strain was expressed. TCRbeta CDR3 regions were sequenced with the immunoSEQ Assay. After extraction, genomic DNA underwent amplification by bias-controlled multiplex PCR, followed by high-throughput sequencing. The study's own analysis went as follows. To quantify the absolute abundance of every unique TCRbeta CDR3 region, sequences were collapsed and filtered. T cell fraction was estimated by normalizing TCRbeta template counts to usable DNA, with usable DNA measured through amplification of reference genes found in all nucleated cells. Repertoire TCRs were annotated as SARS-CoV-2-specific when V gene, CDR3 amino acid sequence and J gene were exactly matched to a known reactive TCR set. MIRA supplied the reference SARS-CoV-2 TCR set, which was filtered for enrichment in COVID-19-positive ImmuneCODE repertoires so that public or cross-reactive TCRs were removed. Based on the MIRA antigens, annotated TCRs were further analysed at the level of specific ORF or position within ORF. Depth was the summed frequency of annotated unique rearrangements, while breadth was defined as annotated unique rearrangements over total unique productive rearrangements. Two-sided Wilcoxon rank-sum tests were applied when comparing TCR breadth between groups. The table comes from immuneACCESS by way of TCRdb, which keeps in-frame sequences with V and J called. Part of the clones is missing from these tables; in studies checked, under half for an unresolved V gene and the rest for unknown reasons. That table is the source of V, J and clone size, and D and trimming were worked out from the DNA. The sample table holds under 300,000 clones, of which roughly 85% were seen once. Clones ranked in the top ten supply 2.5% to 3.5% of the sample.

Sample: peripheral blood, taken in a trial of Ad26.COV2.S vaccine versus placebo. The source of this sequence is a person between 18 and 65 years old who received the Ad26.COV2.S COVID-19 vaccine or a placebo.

This receptor has the CDR3 CASRETDMNTGELFF. The DNA reads TGTGCCAGCAGGGAGACAGACATGAACACCGGGGAGCTGTTTTTT. The sequence is built from TRBV2 and TRBJ2-2; TRBD1 is a weak D gene call, 5 bases matching. In the germline V gene, CDR1 corresponds to SNHLY and CDR2 to FYNNEI. V lost 6 bases and J lost 1 base; the stretch between them is 12 bases long. Reading from cysteine to phenylalanine, the CDR3 counts 15 amino acids. Only CDR3 DNA is held: 45 bases, read in frame from base 1. Extended through the reference TRBV2 and TRBJ2-2 proteins, this CDR3 yields the full variable domain: EPEVTQTPSHQVTQMGQEVILRCVPISNHLYFYWYRQILGQKVEFLVSFYNNEISEKSEIFDDQFSVERPDGSNFTLKIRSTKLEDSAMYFCASRETDMNTGELFFGEGSRLTVL.